The entry that follows covers one T cell receptor (beta chain) sequence. This specimen belongs to a study of blood T cell repertoires in COVID-19. Original methodology: Amplification with reference gene primers provided the estimates of nucleated cell counts. Here immunoSEQ multiplex PCR was the method, and the copy in TCRdb shows in-frame clones only, minus some. The D gene and trimming were derived from the DNA, and the V and J assignments and clone size from that table. Here the sample spans just under 300,000 clones, 85% to 90% being singletons. The sequence came from an older man with acute or convalescent COVID-19. Sequenced sample: peripheral blood.

The CDR3 DNA follows: TGTGCCAGCTCACCTCTCCCCCGTGGGACAGGGGTCTCACCCCTCCACTTT. Protein product: CASSPLPRGTGVSPLHF. The chain uses TRBV18 and TRBJ1-6; TRBD1 matches 10 bases. The CDR3 contains 17 residues. The junction had 12 bases not matched to a gene; V was cut back by 3 bases and J by 10 bases. Looked up from germline, CDR1 is KGHSH and CDR2 is LQKENI.